This record looks at one T cell receptor beta chain sequence and its context. Its antigen is unknown. No base quality information exists; no much larger clone differs at one position. Library method: 5' RACE. The instrument given in TCRdb is Illumina HiSeq 2500. The second PCR ran for roughly 7 to 12 cycles and used a J-beta primer mix along with a sample-barcoded 5' primer. Each TCR beta cDNA molecule received a unique molecular identifier from a template-switch 5' adaptor carrying 12 random nucleotides. Each sample yielded at least 2.5 million CDR3-containing paired-end reads. All of the RNA was converted into first-strand cDNA using the Mint cDNA synthesis kit, with a TRBC-specific oligonucleotide serving as the primer. After uracil-DNA glycosylase treatment, a first 18-cycle PCR used universal primers M1SS and BC2_uni_R on all cDNA. The authors processed their data as follows. Normalization of each sample was performed by random selection of 1 million high-quality reads, each carrying a distinct molecular identifier. Instead of being binned into consensus sequences, reads with shared molecular identifiers were discarded. MiTCR, set to a Q25 quality threshold and the strictest error-elimination algorithm, was used for CDR3 identification, clonotype clustering and error correction. A nonparametric unseen species model with Euler transformation was used to estimate a lower bound on total TCR beta diversity. TCRdb redid the processing of the public reads, applying fastp at Q25 and MiXCR, and retained in-frame beta chains. One record per CDR3 amino acid sequence lists the most common genes and DNA. TCRdb's processing, not the authors' own work, is the source of the V and J calls. This sample is represented by more than 1,000,000 distinct CDR3 sequences; approximately 26% of them were singletons. About 0.72% of the sample lies in the top ten.

CDR1 and CDR2, looked up from the germline V gene, are LGHNA and YNFKEQ. The CDR3 measures 15 amino acids from cysteine to phenylalanine. The CDR3 DNA has 45 bases and is translated from base 1. V is pared back by 0 bases and J by 4 bases, with 12 bases lying between the germline termini. Donors were 35 to 40 systemically healthy Caucasian individuals from Russia aged 6 to 90 years. Roughly 10 milliliters of peripheral blood were collected from each donor into EDTA-treated Vacutainer tubes. PBMCs were isolated by Ficoll-Paque density-gradient centrifugation, with at least 6 million obtained per sample. Trizol reagent was used to extract total RNA from PBMCs, with at least 6 micrograms per sample. For every donor, flow cytometry on a PBMC aliquot measured the percentage of naive CD45RAhigh/CD27high T cells. This record belongs to a study of blood T cells in healthy people across ages (dated by TCRdb to the mid-2010s). Turning to the overall study: In model experiments, template switching captured roughly one uniquely barcoded TCR beta cDNA molecule for every two T cells. The study measured age-related changes in TCR beta repertoire diversity using deep sequencing normalized with unique cDNA molecular identifiers. Donors were grouped into four age groups: young (average roughly 15 years), middle-aged (around 39), aged (around 60) and long-lived (over 80). The study analyzed two additional independent replicas of 1 million unique cDNA reads from the same blood draw for two donors, one aged 18 to 30 and one aged 80 or older.

Results the study describes overall, beyond this receptor: Estimates of total diversity based on one million sequenced T cells were regarded as lower bounds and as underestimates. The percentage of naive T cells measured by flow cytometry correlated strongly with observed TCR beta diversity. Since profiling was done on bulk unsorted PBMCs, naive and antigen-experienced compartments could not be conclusively compared. Observed TCR beta diversity per million T cells fell roughly linearly with age, and a significant reduction was already apparent by age roughly 40. The long-lived group showed more naive CD4+ T cells, fewer expanded clones and increased TCR diversity than the aged group, suggesting age selection. Because donor CMV infection status was unknown, age-related changes in expanded clonotypes were potentially confounded.

In addition, the sample was reused for a study of T cells of mothers and their children. As that second paper reports: Nine systemically healthy Caucasian individuals served as donors, namely three mothers together with their six children. cDNA synthesis consumed the entire amount of extracted RNA, loaded at about 1.5 ug RNA in each 15 ul reaction. In the second PCR, the M1S primer introduced both the sample barcodes and 2-4 random nucleotides. Over 8.5 million TCR beta CDR3 reads were obtained for each mother, and about 3 million reads were obtained for each child. In both related and unrelated pairs, thymic selection shapes the output of TCR recombination in a similar way, with inherited differences having only a minor effect. Normalized repertoire overlap in related mother-child pairs was always slightly higher than in unrelated mother-child pairs, but the difference was never significant. Persistent microchimeric T cell clones were not detected, at a sensitivity of around 99 clones per million clonotypes. To look for features that set related mother-child pairs apart from unrelated individuals, the researchers ran deep NGS to compare the TCR beta repertoires of mothers and children. Mothers averaged about 40 +/- 4 years of age and children averaged approximately 11 +/- 4 years. After adapter ligation was performed with NEBNext reagents, the libraries were sequenced on an Illumina HiSeq 2000 with 100+100 nt paired-end reads. To avoid cross-contamination, the mother libraries and the child libraries were prepared a month apart and sequenced in separate runs. Between 500,000 and 2,000,000 distinct TCR beta clonotypes were identified per donor. Naive TCR beta clonotypes were estimated from low-frequency clonotypes matched to each donor's FACS-determined naive share, without sorting.

Sequences were obtained from blood. This clonotype was sampled from a girl aged 2 to 10 in good health. The chain links TRBV4-2 with TRBJ1-2; the D gene cannot be resolved reliably. The DNA sequence follows: TGTGCCAGCAGCCAAGACAGGAGGGCAAGCTATGGCTACACCTTC. Its product reads: CASSQDRRASYGYTF.